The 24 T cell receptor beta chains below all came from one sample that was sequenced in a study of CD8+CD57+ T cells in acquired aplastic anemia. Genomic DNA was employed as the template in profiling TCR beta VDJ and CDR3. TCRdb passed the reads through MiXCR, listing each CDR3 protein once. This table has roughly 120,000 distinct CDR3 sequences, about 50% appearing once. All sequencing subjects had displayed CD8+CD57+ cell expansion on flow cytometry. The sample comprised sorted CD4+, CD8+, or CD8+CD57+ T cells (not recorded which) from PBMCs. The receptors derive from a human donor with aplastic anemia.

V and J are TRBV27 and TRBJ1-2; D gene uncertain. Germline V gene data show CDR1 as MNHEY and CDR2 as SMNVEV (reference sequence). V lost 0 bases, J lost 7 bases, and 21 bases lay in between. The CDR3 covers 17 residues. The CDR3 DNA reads TGTGCCAGCAGTTTATCGAATGGCGCAGGACTGAGGCCTGGCTACACCTTC. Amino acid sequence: CASSLSNGAGLRPGYTF.

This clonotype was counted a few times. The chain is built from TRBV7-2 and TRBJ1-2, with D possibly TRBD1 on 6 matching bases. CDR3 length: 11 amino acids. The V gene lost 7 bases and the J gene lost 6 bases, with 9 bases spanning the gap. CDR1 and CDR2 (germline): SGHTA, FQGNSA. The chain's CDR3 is CASTSGDGYTF. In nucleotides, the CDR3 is TGTGCCAGCACCTCAGGGGATGGCTACACCTTC.

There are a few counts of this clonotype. CDR3 loop: CAIAVSTDTQYF. The CDR3 DNA sequence: TGTGCCATCGCAGTGAGCACAGATACGCAGTATTTT. The rearrangement joins TRBV10-3 to TRBJ2-3; D unresolved. Trimming took off 8 bases at V and 0 bases at J, with 6 bases between the two ends. Germline V gene data show CDR1 as ENHRY and CDR2 as SYGVKD. This CDR3 comprises 12 residues.

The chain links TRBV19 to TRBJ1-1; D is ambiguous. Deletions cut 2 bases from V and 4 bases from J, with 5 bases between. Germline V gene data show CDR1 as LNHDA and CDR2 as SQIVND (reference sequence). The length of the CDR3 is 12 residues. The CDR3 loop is CASSISSTEAFF. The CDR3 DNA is TGTGCCAGTAGTATATCTAGCACTGAAGCTTTCTTT.

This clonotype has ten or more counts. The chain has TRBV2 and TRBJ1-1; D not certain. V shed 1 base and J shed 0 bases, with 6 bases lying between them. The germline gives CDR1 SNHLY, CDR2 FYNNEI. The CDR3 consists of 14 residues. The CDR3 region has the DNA TGTGCCAGCAGTGAAGTAAACCTGAACACTGAAGCTTTCTTT. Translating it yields CASSEVNLNTEAFF.

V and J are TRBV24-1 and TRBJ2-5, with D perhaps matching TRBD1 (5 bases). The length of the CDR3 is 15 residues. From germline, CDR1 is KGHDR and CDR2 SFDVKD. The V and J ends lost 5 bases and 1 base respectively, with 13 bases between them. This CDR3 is CATSGHSGFQETQYF. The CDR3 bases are TGTGCCACCAGTGGCCATTCAGGGTTCCAAGAGACCCAGTACTTC.

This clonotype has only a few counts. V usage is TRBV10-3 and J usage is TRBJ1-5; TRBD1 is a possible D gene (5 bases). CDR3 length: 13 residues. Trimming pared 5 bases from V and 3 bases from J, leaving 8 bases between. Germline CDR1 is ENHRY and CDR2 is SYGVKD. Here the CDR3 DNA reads TGTGCCATCAGTCAGGGTACCAATCAGCCCCAGCATTTT. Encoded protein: CAISQGTNQPQHF.

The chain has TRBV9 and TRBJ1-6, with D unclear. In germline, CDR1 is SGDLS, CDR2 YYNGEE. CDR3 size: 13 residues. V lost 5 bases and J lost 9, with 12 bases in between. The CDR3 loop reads CASSFQFGSPLHF. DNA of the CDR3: TGTGCCAGCAGTTTCCAATTCGGTTCACCCCTCCACTTT.

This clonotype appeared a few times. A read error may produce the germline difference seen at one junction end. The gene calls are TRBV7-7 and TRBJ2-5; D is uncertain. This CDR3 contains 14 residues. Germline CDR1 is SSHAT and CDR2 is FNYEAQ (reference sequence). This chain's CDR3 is CASSKTGEQETQYF. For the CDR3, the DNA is TGTGCTAGCAGCAAAACCGGAGAACAAGAGACCCAGTACTTC. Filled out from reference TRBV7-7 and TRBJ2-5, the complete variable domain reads GAGVSQSPRYKVTKRGQDVTLRCDPISSHATLYWYQQALGQGPEFLTYFNYEAQPDKSGLPSDRFSAERPEGSISTLTIQRTEQRDSAMYRCASSKTGEQETQYFGPGTRLLVL.

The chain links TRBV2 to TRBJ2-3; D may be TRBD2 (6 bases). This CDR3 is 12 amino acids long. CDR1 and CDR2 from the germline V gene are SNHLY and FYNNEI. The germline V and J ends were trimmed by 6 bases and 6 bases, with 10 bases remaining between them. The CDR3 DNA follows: TGTGCCAGCAGCTGGGACTCGGATACGCAGTATTTT. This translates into CASSWDSDTQYF.

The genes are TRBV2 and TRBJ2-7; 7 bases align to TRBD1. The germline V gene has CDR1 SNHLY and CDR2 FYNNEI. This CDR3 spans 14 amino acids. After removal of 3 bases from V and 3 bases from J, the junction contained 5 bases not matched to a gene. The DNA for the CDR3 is TGTGCCAGCAGTGACAGGGGGATTAGCTACGAGCAGTACTTC. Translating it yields CASSDRGISYEQYF.

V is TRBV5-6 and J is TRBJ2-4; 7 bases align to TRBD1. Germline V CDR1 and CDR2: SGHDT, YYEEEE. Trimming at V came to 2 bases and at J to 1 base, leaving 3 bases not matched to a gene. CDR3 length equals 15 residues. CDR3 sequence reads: CASSLQGKAKNIQYF. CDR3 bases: TGTGCCAGCAGCTTACAGGGGAAGGCCAAAAACATTCAGTACTTC.

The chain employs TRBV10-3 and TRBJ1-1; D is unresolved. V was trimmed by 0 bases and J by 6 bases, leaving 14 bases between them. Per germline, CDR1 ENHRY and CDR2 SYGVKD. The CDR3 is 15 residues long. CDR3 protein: CAISESAAGSAEAFF. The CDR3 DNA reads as TGTGCCATCAGTGAGTCGGCCGCGGGGTCCGCTGAAGCTTTCTTT.

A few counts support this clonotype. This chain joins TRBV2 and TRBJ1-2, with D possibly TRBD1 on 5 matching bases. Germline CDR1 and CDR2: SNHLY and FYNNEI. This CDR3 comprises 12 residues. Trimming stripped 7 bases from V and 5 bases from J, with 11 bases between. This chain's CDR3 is CASTTAMYGYTF. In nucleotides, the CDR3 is TGTGCCAGCACGACAGCGATGTATGGCTACACCTTC.

DNA for the CDR3: TGTGCCAGCAGGCGGGCGGGGGGCTTTACGCAGTATTTT. Its protein product is CASRRAGGFTQYF. V gene TRBV11-3 combines with J gene TRBJ2-3, with TRBD2 matching 8 bases. This CDR3 contains 13 residues. Germline trimming cut 6 bases from V and 8 bases from J; bases unmatched to any gene: 7. Germline V gene data show CDR1 as SGHNT and CDR2 as YENEEA.

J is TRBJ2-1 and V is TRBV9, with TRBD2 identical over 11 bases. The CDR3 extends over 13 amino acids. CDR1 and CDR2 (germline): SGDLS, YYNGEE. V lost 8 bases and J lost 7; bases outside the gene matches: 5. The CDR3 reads CASATSGVNEQFF. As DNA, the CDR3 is TGTGCCAGTGCGACTAGCGGGGTGAATGAGCAGTTCTTC.

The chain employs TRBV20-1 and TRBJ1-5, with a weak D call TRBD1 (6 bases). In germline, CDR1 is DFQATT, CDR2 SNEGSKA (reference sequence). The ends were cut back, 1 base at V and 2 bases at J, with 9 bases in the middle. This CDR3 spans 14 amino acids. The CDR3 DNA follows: TGCAGTGCTAGAGGGACAGCCGGCAATCAGCCCCAGCATTTT. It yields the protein CSARGTAGNQPQHF.

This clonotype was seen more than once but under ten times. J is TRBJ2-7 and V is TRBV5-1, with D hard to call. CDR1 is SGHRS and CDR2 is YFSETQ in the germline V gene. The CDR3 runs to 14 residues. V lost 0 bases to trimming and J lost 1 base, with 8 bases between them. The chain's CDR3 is CASSLVGSSYEQYF. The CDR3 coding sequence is TGCGCCAGCAGCTTGGTTGGCAGTTCCTACGAGCAGTACTTC.

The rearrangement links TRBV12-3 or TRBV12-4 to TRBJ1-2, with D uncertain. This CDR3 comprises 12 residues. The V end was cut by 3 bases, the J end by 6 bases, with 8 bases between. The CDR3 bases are TGTGCCAGCAGTTTTAGGGCAGATGGCTACACCTTC. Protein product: CASSFRADGYTF.

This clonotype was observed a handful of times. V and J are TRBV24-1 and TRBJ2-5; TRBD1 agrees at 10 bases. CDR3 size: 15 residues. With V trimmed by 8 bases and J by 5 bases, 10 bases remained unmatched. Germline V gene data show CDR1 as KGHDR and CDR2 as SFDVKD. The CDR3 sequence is CATNTGTGDRETQYF. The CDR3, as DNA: TGTGCCACCAACACCGGGACAGGGGATAGGGAGACCCAGTACTTC.

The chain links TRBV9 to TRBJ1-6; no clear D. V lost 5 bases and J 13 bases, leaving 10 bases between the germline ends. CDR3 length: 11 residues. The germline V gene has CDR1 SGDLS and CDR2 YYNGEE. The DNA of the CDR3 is TGTGCCAGCAGTTTATTCCGGCCCCTCCACTTT. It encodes CASSLFRPLHF.

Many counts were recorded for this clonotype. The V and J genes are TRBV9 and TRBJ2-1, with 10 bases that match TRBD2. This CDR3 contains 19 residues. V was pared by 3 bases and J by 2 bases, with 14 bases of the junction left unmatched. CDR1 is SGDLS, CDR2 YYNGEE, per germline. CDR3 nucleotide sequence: TGTGCCAGCAGCGGACGATATACTAGCGGGGACTCCCCCTACAATGAGCAGTTCTTC. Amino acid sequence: CASSGRYTSGDSPYNEQFF.

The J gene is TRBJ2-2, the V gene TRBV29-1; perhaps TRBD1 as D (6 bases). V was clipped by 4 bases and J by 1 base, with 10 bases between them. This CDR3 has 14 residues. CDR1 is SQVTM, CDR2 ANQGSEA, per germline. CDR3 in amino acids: CSVAGHLNTGELFF. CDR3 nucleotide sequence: TGCAGCGTTGCGGGACACTTGAACACCGGGGAGCTGTTTTTT.

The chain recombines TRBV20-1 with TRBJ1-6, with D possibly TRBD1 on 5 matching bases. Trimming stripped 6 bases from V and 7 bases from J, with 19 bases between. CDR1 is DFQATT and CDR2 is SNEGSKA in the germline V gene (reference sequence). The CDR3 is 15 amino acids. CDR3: CSATTDKEVNSPLHF. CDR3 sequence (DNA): TGCAGTGCCACGACAGACAAAGAGGTAAATTCACCCCTCCACTTT.